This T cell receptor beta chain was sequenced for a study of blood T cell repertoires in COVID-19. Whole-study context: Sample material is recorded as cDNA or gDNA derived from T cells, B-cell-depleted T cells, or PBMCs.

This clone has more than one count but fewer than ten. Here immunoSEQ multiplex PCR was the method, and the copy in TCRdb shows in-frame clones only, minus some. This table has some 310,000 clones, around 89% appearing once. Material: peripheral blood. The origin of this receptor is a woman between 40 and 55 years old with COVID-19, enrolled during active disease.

The CDR3 DNA follows: TGTGCCAGCTCCCCTGTCAATCAGCCCCAGCATTTT. It translates to CASSPVNQPQHF. The chain has TRBV18 and TRBJ1-5; D gene ambiguous. CDR1 KGHSH and CDR2 LQKENI come from the germline V gene. Trimming pared 6 bases from V and 3 bases from J, leaving 6 bases between. The CDR3 runs 12 residues.